A selection of T cell receptor beta chains follows, all from one sample in a study of blood T cell repertoires in COVID-19. Generated by immunoSEQ multiplex PCR, the TCRdb table keeps only in-frame clones and is missing some. The table shows some 170,000 clones, with about 92% occurring only once. The sample comprised peripheral blood. These receptors were taken from a man aged 55 to 70 with active or convalescent COVID-19. Both conserved end residues are part of each CDR3. A D gene is named only where the DNA matches it firmly. Where a row states a size, it is once, few, many or the class of an expanded clone; other rows omit it.

v_call: TRBV11-2; cdr3_length: 16; d_call: -; j_call: TRBJ2-2; clone_size: -; cdr3_nt: TGTGCCAGCAGCTTAGATCAGTACGCGAACACCGGGGAGCTGTTTTTT; cdr3_aa: CASSLDQYANTGELFF
v_call: TRBV27; cdr3_length: 12; d_call: -; j_call: TRBJ2-6; clone_size: -; cdr3_nt: TGTGCCAGCAAATCGGGGGCCAACGTCCTGACTTTC; cdr3_aa: CASKSGANVLTF
v_call: TRBV7-9; cdr3_length: 13; d_call: -; j_call: TRBJ1-1; clone_size: -; cdr3_nt: TGTGCCAGCAGCTTCCGGACAGACACTGAAGCTTTCTTT; cdr3_aa: CASSFRTDTEAFF
v_call: TRBV3-1/TRBV3-2; cdr3_length: 17; d_call: TRBD2; j_call: TRBJ2-7; clone_size: -; cdr3_nt: TGTGCCAGCAGCCAGGTCACCGGGACTAGCGGGAGAGCCGAGCAGTACTTC; cdr3_aa: CASSQVTGTSGRAEQYF
v_call: TRBV14; cdr3_length: 17; d_call: TRBD2; j_call: TRBJ2-7; clone_size: -; cdr3_nt: TGTGCCAGCAGCCAAGATCTGTTCAGGGACGCCGGGAGGGAGCAGTACTTC; cdr3_aa: CASSQDLFRDAGREQYF
v_call: TRBV19; cdr3_length: 15; d_call: TRBD1; j_call: TRBJ1-5; clone_size: once; cdr3_nt: TGTGCCAGTAGTCCCGGGACAGGGGGCTGGCAGCCCCAGCATTTT; cdr3_aa: CASSPGTGGWQPQHF
v_call: TRBV6-4; cdr3_length: 14; d_call: TRBD1; j_call: TRBJ1-2; clone_size: -; cdr3_nt: TGTGCCAGCAGTGGAGAGGGGGCCGTAGGTGGCTACACCTTC; cdr3_aa: CASSGEGAVGGYTF
v_call: TRBV15; cdr3_length: 15; d_call: -; j_call: TRBJ1-4; clone_size: -; cdr3_nt: TGTGCCACCAGCAGAGTCTCAGGGACTAATGAAAAACTGTTTTTT; cdr3_aa: CATSRVSGTNEKLFF
v_call: TRBV18; cdr3_length: 14; d_call: TRBD1; j_call: TRBJ1-2; clone_size: -; cdr3_nt: TGTGCCAGCAGCCCGCAGGGACAGAACTATGGCTACACCTTC; cdr3_aa: CASSPQGQNYGYTF
v_call: TRBV6-5; cdr3_length: 15; d_call: TRBD1; j_call: TRBJ1-5; clone_size: -; cdr3_nt: TGTGCCAGCAGCCCGACAGGGAGAAGCAATCAGCCCCAGCATTTT; cdr3_aa: CASSPTGRSNQPQHF
v_call: TRBV2; cdr3_length: 15; d_call: TRBD2; j_call: TRBJ2-2; clone_size: -; cdr3_nt: TGTGCCAGCATTCGGCGGGGGGATCTCACCGGGGAGCTGTTTTTT; cdr3_aa: CASIRRGDLTGELFF
v_call: TRBV28; cdr3_length: 15; d_call: TRBD1; j_call: TRBJ1-6; clone_size: -; cdr3_nt: TGTGCCAGCACATACCGGGACAGGGTTTTTTCACCCCTCCACTTT; cdr3_aa: CASTYRDRVFSPLHF
v_call: TRBV9; cdr3_length: 16; d_call: TRBD2; j_call: TRBJ2-1; clone_size: -; cdr3_nt: TGTGCCAGCAGCGTAGCTCTAGGAGCGGGGAAATGGGAGCAGTTCTTC; cdr3_aa: CASSVALGAGKWEQFF
v_call: TRBV5-1; cdr3_length: 14; d_call: -; j_call: TRBJ1-2; clone_size: -; cdr3_nt: TGCGCCAGCAGCTCCACCTCGGGGTTGGATGGCTACACCTTC; cdr3_aa: CASSSTSGLDGYTF
v_call: TRBV5-1; cdr3_length: 15; d_call: TRBD2; j_call: TRBJ2-1; clone_size: -; cdr3_nt: TGCGCCAGCAGGCGGACTAGCGGGATTTTCAATGAGCAGTTCTTC; cdr3_aa: CASRRTSGIFNEQFF
v_call: TRBV11-3; cdr3_length: 15; d_call: TRBD2; j_call: TRBJ2-2; clone_size: once; cdr3_nt: TGTGCCAGCAGCCCTAGCGGGAGTGGGACAGGGGAGCTGTTTTTT; cdr3_aa: CASSPSGSGTGELFF
v_call: TRBV5-1; cdr3_length: 14; d_call: TRBD2; j_call: TRBJ2-1; clone_size: once; cdr3_nt: TGCGCCAGCAGCTTAACTAGCGGGGGAGATGAGCAGTTCTTC; cdr3_aa: CASSLTSGGDEQFF
v_call: TRBV5-1; cdr3_length: 16; d_call: TRBD2; j_call: TRBJ2-3; clone_size: -; cdr3_nt: TGCGCCAGCAGCTGGGACCTAGGAGGGAGGGGAGATACGCAGTATTTT; cdr3_aa: CASSWDLGGRGDTQYF
v_call: TRBV3-1/TRBV3-2; cdr3_length: 15; d_call: TRBD1; j_call: TRBJ1-1; clone_size: -; cdr3_nt: TGTGCCAGCAGCCAAGCAGGGGGCCGGGGCACTGAAGCTTTCTTT; cdr3_aa: CASSQAGGRGTEAFF
v_call: TRBV23-1; cdr3_length: 16; d_call: -; j_call: TRBJ1-2; clone_size: -; cdr3_nt: TGCGCCAGCAGTCAAATCACGGACAGTTTCTTCTATGGCTACACCTTC; cdr3_aa: CASSQITDSFFYGYTF
v_call: TRBV19; cdr3_length: 15; d_call: -; j_call: TRBJ1-1; clone_size: -; cdr3_nt: TGTGCCAGTAGTAACATTCCGGGGTTTGGCACTGAAGCTTTCTTT; cdr3_aa: CASSNIPGFGTEAFF
v_call: TRBV18; cdr3_length: 15; d_call: TRBD2; j_call: TRBJ2-7; clone_size: -; cdr3_nt: TGTGCCAGCTCATCCACGGGAGGGCCCTCCTACGAGCAGTACTTC; cdr3_aa: CASSSTGGPSYEQYF
v_call: TRBV18; cdr3_length: 15; d_call: -; j_call: TRBJ1-1; clone_size: -; cdr3_nt: TGTGCCAGCTCACCACGAGCAACAGGGAGCACTGAAGCTTTCTTT; cdr3_aa: CASSPRATGSTEAFF
v_call: TRBV10-3; cdr3_length: 16; d_call: TRBD2; j_call: TRBJ2-5; clone_size: -; cdr3_nt: TGTGCCATCAGTGGCACTAGCGGGGGGGCCAGTGAGACCCAGTACTTC; cdr3_aa: CAISGTSGGASETQYF
v_call: TRBV5-1; cdr3_length: 14; d_call: TRBD1; j_call: TRBJ1-6; clone_size: -; cdr3_nt: TGCGCCAGCAGCCTGCCGGACAGGGCTTCACCCCTCCACTTT; cdr3_aa: CASSLPDRASPLHF
v_call: TRBV5-1; cdr3_length: 16; d_call: -; j_call: TRBJ1-3; clone_size: -; cdr3_nt: TGCGCCAGCAGCCTGGCGGGGGGGATCTCTGGAAACACCATATATTTT; cdr3_aa: CASSLAGGISGNTIYF
v_call: TRBV3-1/TRBV3-2; cdr3_length: 16; d_call: TRBD1; j_call: TRBJ1-4; clone_size: -; cdr3_nt: TGTGCCAGCAGCCAGAATCCGGGACAGGGAACAGAAAAACTGTTTTTT; cdr3_aa: CASSQNPGQGTEKLFF
v_call: TRBV19; cdr3_length: 15; d_call: -; j_call: TRBJ1-5; clone_size: once; cdr3_nt: TGTGCCAGTAGTATAGGTCGGGGAAGGGAACAGCCCCAGCATTTT; cdr3_aa: CASSIGRGREQPQHF
v_call: TRBV19; cdr3_length: 13; d_call: -; j_call: TRBJ2-1; clone_size: -; cdr3_nt: TGTGCCAGTACAACCGGGACTGTGGGTGAGCAGTTCTTC; cdr3_aa: CASTTGTVGEQFF
v_call: TRBV2; cdr3_length: 13; d_call: TRBD1; j_call: TRBJ1-4; clone_size: -; cdr3_nt: TGTGCCAGCGTTTCAGGGGGCTCTGAAAAACTGTTTTTT; cdr3_aa: CASVSGGSEKLFF
v_call: TRBV28; cdr3_length: 16; d_call: TRBD1; j_call: TRBJ1-4; clone_size: once; cdr3_nt: TGTGCCAGCAGGCCAACTACAGGGGGCGGCGGTGAAAAACTGTTTTTT; cdr3_aa: CASRPTTGGGGEKLFF
v_call: TRBV20-1; cdr3_length: 15; d_call: TRBD2; j_call: TRBJ2-5; clone_size: -; cdr3_nt: TGCAGTGCTAGTGGCGGGGGGTCATACCAAGAGACCCAGTACTTC; cdr3_aa: CSASGGGSYQETQYF
v_call: TRBV6-5; cdr3_length: 13; d_call: TRBD1; j_call: TRBJ1-2; clone_size: -; cdr3_nt: TGTGCCAGCCGGGACAGGACAGGGTATGGCTACACCTTC; cdr3_aa: CASRDRTGYGYTF
v_call: TRBV10-3; cdr3_length: 13; d_call: TRBD1; j_call: TRBJ1-5; clone_size: -; cdr3_nt: TGTGCCATCAGGGGACAGAGCAATCAGCCCCAGCATTTT; cdr3_aa: CAIRGQSNQPQHF
v_call: TRBV7-9; cdr3_length: 18; d_call: TRBD1; j_call: TRBJ2-1; clone_size: -; cdr3_nt: TGTGCCAGCAGCTTAGCAGGTGACGGACAGGGTTTTTACAATGAGCAGTTCTTC; cdr3_aa: CASSLAGDGQGFYNEQFF
v_call: TRBV19; cdr3_length: 18; d_call: TRBD2; j_call: TRBJ2-1; clone_size: -; cdr3_nt: TGTGCCAGTAGCCCCGGGACTACTCGCCTTCGCCCCTACAATGAGCAGTTCTTC; cdr3_aa: CASSPGTTRLRPYNEQFF
v_call: TRBV19; cdr3_length: 16; d_call: TRBD2; j_call: TRBJ2-3; clone_size: -; cdr3_nt: TGTGCCAGTAGCCTTGCAGCGGGAGGGCCCGCAGATACGCAGTATTTT; cdr3_aa: CASSLAAGGPADTQYF
v_call: TRBV11-2; cdr3_length: 14; d_call: -; j_call: TRBJ2-7; clone_size: once; cdr3_nt: TGTGCCAGCAGCACGCCCCAGGCAAGTTACGAGCAGTACTTC; cdr3_aa: CASSTPQASYEQYF
v_call: TRBV5-1; cdr3_length: 15; d_call: TRBD2; j_call: TRBJ2-5; clone_size: -; cdr3_nt: TGCGCCAGCAGCCCGACTAGCGGAACCCAAGAGACCCAGTACTTC; cdr3_aa: CASSPTSGTQETQYF
v_call: TRBV2; cdr3_length: 15; d_call: TRBD1; j_call: TRBJ1-6; clone_size: once; cdr3_nt: TGTGCCAGCAGCCTACTGACAGGGCCTGGGGCACCCCTCCACTTT; cdr3_aa: CASSLLTGPGAPLHF
v_call: TRBV5-1; cdr3_length: 12; d_call: -; j_call: TRBJ1-1; clone_size: -; cdr3_nt: TGCGCCAGCAGCCTTGGGGCCACTGAAGCTTTCTTT; cdr3_aa: CASSLGATEAFF
v_call: TRBV13; cdr3_length: 15; d_call: TRBD2; j_call: TRBJ2-5; clone_size: -; cdr3_nt: TGTGCCAGCAGCTTACTAGCGGGACGCCAAGAGACCCAGTACTTC; cdr3_aa: CASSLLAGRQETQYF
v_call: TRBV5-1; cdr3_length: 18; d_call: TRBD2; j_call: TRBJ2-2; clone_size: -; cdr3_nt: TGCGCCAGCAGCTTCTTGGGACTAGCGGGAGAGGGGTCCGGGGAGCTGTTTTTT; cdr3_aa: CASSFLGLAGEGSGELFF
v_call: TRBV19; cdr3_length: 15; d_call: -; j_call: TRBJ2-1; clone_size: -; cdr3_nt: TGTGCCAGTAGCCCCGGGGAGATCTCCTACAATGAGCAGTTCTTC; cdr3_aa: CASSPGEISYNEQFF
v_call: TRBV10-1; cdr3_length: 18; d_call: TRBD1; j_call: TRBJ1-1; clone_size: -; cdr3_nt: TGCGCCAGCAGTCCATCTGTCCCGGGACAGGGAATGAACACTGAAGCTTTCTTT; cdr3_aa: CASSPSVPGQGMNTEAFF
v_call: TRBV7-9; cdr3_length: 14; d_call: TRBD1; j_call: TRBJ1-5; clone_size: -; cdr3_nt: TGTGCCAGCAGCTTAGGACAGGGGGCCCTTCCCCAGCATTTT; cdr3_aa: CASSLGQGALPQHF
v_call: TRBV28; cdr3_length: 14; d_call: -; j_call: TRBJ1-2; clone_size: -; cdr3_nt: TGTGCCAGCAGTTTAGATTTACTTAACTATGGCTACACCTTC; cdr3_aa: CASSLDLLNYGYTF
v_call: TRBV20-1; cdr3_length: 14; d_call: -; j_call: TRBJ1-5; clone_size: -; cdr3_nt: TGCAGTGCTAGTTACGGGGGTCAATATCAGCCCCAGCATTTT; cdr3_aa: CSASYGGQYQPQHF
v_call: TRBV5-1; cdr3_length: 14; d_call: -; j_call: TRBJ1-4; clone_size: -; cdr3_nt: TGCGCCAGCAGCCAAGCGCCCGCGCAAGAAAAACTGTTTTTT; cdr3_aa: CASSQAPAQEKLFF
v_call: TRBV30; cdr3_length: 12; d_call: -; j_call: TRBJ2-5; clone_size: -; cdr3_nt: TGTGCTTCCCTTCGGGTCGGAGAGACCCAGTACTTC; cdr3_aa: CASLRVGETQYF
v_call: TRBV19; cdr3_length: 14; d_call: -; j_call: TRBJ1-5; clone_size: -; cdr3_nt: TGTGCCAGCAATACAGGGTGGTACAATCAGCCCCAGCATTTT; cdr3_aa: CASNTGWYNQPQHF
v_call: TRBV19; cdr3_length: 14; d_call: -; j_call: TRBJ1-1; clone_size: -; cdr3_nt: TGTGCCAGTAGTATTCTGGCGGGGGAAACTGAAGCTTTCTTT; cdr3_aa: CASSILAGETEAFF
v_call: TRBV3-1/TRBV3-2; cdr3_length: 14; d_call: -; j_call: TRBJ1-5; clone_size: -; cdr3_nt: TGTGCCAGCAGCCAAGAACCAGGGAATCAGCCCCAGCATTTT; cdr3_aa: CASSQEPGNQPQHF
v_call: TRBV5-1; cdr3_length: 14; d_call: -; j_call: TRBJ1-6; clone_size: -; cdr3_nt: TGCGCCAGCACCACCGGTGATCTTAGTTCACCCCTCCACTTT; cdr3_aa: CASTTGDLSSPLHF
v_call: TRBV5-1; cdr3_length: 13; d_call: -; j_call: TRBJ1-2; clone_size: -; cdr3_nt: TGCGCCAGCAGCTTGGGGCAGGGAAGCGGCTACACCTTC; cdr3_aa: CASSLGQGSGYTF
v_call: TRBV10-1; cdr3_length: 15; d_call: TRBD2; j_call: TRBJ2-7; clone_size: -; cdr3_nt: TGCGCCAGCAGTGGACGACTAGCGGGGGTCTACGAGCAGTACTTC; cdr3_aa: CASSGRLAGVYEQYF
v_call: TRBV5-1; cdr3_length: 19; d_call: TRBD1; j_call: TRBJ2-1; clone_size: -; cdr3_nt: TGCGCCAGCAGCTTGGGAGCATCTTTCTCGACAGGGAGCATGGTTGAGCAGTTCTTC; cdr3_aa: CASSLGASFSTGSMVEQFF
v_call: TRBV2; cdr3_length: 16; d_call: TRBD1; j_call: TRBJ1-1; clone_size: -; cdr3_nt: TGTGCCAGCAGTGAACAGGGGGCAGGGGGAGGAACTGAAGCTTTCTTT; cdr3_aa: CASSEQGAGGGTEAFF